This TCR beta chain stems from a study of CD8 T cell repertoires and HIV-1 epitope variants. Looking at the study overall: Tested: three Gag epitope families, Nef HW9 and YT9. Enriched T cells were co-cultured with equal autologous T cell-negative cells. An uncultured baseline aliquot held 1M T cells.

This clone was seen ten or more times. Germline CDR1 and CDR2: KGHSH and LQKENI. V was clipped by 5 bases and J by 10 bases; unmatched bases: 5. CDR3 length equals 13 residues. Method: immunoSEQ multiplex PCR; TCRdb's copy keeps in-frame clones and lacks some. The sample lists about 90,000 clones; more than 65% were seen once. Source material: uncultured baseline CD8+ T cells from peripheral blood mononuclear cells (PBMCs). This TCR derives from a male donor with HIV. The rearrangement joins TRBV18 to TRBJ1-6, with 7 bases that match TRBD1. CDR3 sequence (DNA): TGTGCCAGCTCATCCGGACAGGAATCACCCCTCCACTTT. It codes for CASSSGQESPLHF.